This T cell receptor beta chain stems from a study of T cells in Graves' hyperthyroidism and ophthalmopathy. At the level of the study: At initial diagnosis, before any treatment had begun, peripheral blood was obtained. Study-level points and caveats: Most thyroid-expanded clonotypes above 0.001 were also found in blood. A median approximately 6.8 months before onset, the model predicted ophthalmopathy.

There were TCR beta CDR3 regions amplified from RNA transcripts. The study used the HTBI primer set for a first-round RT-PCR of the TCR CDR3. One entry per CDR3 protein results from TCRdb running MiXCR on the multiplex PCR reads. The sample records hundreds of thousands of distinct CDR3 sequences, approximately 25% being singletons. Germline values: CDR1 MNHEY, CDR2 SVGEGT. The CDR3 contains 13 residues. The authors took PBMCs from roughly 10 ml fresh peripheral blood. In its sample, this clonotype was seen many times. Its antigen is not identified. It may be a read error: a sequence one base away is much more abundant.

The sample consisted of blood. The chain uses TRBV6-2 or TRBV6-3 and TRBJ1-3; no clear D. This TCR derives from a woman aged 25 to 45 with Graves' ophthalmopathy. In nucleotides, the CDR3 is TGTGCCAGCAGTTACACCTCTGGAAACACCACATATTTT. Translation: CASSYTSGNTTYF.